The clone carrying this T cell receptor beta chain was observed a single time. Data came from immunoSEQ multiplex PCR; TCRdb stores just in-frame clones and leaves some out. The profile shows about 69,000 clones, approximately 91% of them singletons. This record belongs to a study of T cell changes during pregnancy in multiple sclerosis. Specimen: peripheral blood, collected in the third trimester of pregnancy. This sequence originates from a female donor with multiple sclerosis, enrolled in a pregnancy study.

The CDR3 spells CATQGIPRDGYTF. For the CDR3, the DNA is TGTGCCACTCAGGGAATCCCCAGGGATGGCTACACCTTC. V gene TRBV28 combines with J gene TRBJ1-2; tentatively, D is TRBD1 (5 bases). Germline V gene sequence: CDR1 MDHEN, CDR2 SYDVKM. CDR3 length equals 13 residues. Deletions cut 10 bases from V and 6 bases from J, with 18 bases between.